The 11 T cell receptor beta chains in this list originate from one sample, sequenced in a study of T cell responses to AZD1222 COVID-19 vaccine. The table came from immunoSEQ multiplex PCR; TCRdb's copy has only in-frame clones and leaves some out. The data show just under 80,000 clones, 80% to 95% seen once. This material consisted of peripheral blood, taken 28 days after the second AZD1222 dose. The receptors derive from an adult who received the AZD1222 COVID-19 vaccine.

The chain joins TRBV11-3 to TRBJ2-1, with TRBD2 identical over 8 bases. CDR1 and CDR2 from the germline V gene are SGHNT and YENEEA. V shed 2 bases, J shed 6 bases, and the junction held 9 bases outside the gene matches. The CDR3 loop spans 16 amino acids. CDR3 in amino acids: CASSLSGGPPPNEQFF. The CDR3 bases are TGTGCCAGCAGCTTATCGGGAGGGCCCCCCCCCAATGAGCAGTTCTTC.

V is TRBV3-1 (or the pseudogene TRBV3-2) and J is TRBJ2-2; 9 positions match TRBD1. Germline V CDR1 and CDR2: LGHDT, YNNKEL (reference sequence). V shed 7 bases, J shed 4 bases, and the junction held 7 bases outside the gene matches. The CDR3 covers 15 residues. The CDR3 region is CASNLGTGSTGELFF. CDR3 coding DNA: TGTGCCAGCAATTTAGGGACAGGGAGCACCGGGGAGCTGTTTTTT.

This chain connects TRBV5-6 to TRBJ2-7; 9 positions match TRBD1. Trimming at V came to 4 bases and at J to 5 bases, leaving 13 bases not matched to a gene. The germline V gene encodes CDR1 SGHDT and CDR2 YYEEEE. CDR3 length equals 16 residues. The chain's CDR3 is CASSRRGQGLGDEQYF. CDR3 DNA: TGTGCCAGCAGCCGTAGGGGACAGGGCTTAGGGGACGAGCAGTACTTC.

The V and J genes are TRBV5-1 and TRBJ1-1; 11 bases line up with TRBD1. This CDR3 comprises 14 residues. V shed 4 bases and J 4 bases; nucleotides not matched to a gene: 3. CDR1 SGHRS and CDR2 YFSETQ come from the germline V gene. Written as DNA, the CDR3 is TGCGCCAGCAGCAGGGGACAGGGGGTCACTGAAGCTTTCTTT. Its protein is CASSRGQGVTEAFF.

The chain carries TRBV6-5 and TRBJ2-1, with 16 nucleotides matching TRBD2. The germline gives CDR1 MNHEY, CDR2 SVGAGI. Germline trimming cut 8 bases from V and 11 bases from J; bases unmatched to any gene: 9. The CDR3 contains 15 residues. The CDR3 spells CASAIGTSGREKQFF. CDR3 bases: TGTGCCAGCGCGATCGGGACTAGCGGGAGGGAAAAGCAGTTCTTC.

This clone has only one observation. This chain joins TRBV28 and TRBJ2-3; tentative D call: TRBD2 (5 bases). Between the trimmed V and J ends, which lost 4 bases and 4 bases, there was a span of 15 bases. Germline V gene data show CDR1 as MDHEN and CDR2 as SYDVKM. The CDR3 is 15 residues long. CDR3 coding DNA: TGTGCCAGCAGTTCCAATTGGGTCGGGGCAGATACGCAGTATTTT. Translated: CASSSNWVGADTQYF.

CDR3 residues: CATSDADWPEGQPQHF. CDR3 nucleotide sequence: TGTGCCACCAGTGATGCCGACTGGCCTGAGGGACAGCCCCAGCATTTT. The chain is built from TRBV24-1 and TRBJ1-5; D gene uncertain. Trimming pared 3 bases from V and 7 bases from J, leaving 18 bases between. The CDR3 length is 16 residues. The germline V gene encodes CDR1 KGHDR and CDR2 SFDVKD.

The chain uses TRBV10-3 and TRBJ1-2; a weak D match, TRBD1 (5 bases). This CDR3 region has 13 residues. Germline V gene sequence: CDR1 ENHRY, CDR2 SYGVKD. Trimming stripped 7 bases from V and 5 bases from J, with 14 bases between. The CDR3 loop reads CAITPGLRYGYTF. CDR3 sequence (DNA): TGTGCCATCACCCCAGGGCTGAGGTATGGCTACACCTTC.

This chain joins TRBV10-2 and TRBJ1-1; D remains unclear. The CDR3 consists of 16 residues. Between the trimmed V and J ends, which lost 0 bases and 1 base, there was a span of 12 bases. CDR1 is WSHSY and CDR2 is SAAADI in the germline V gene. CDR3 protein: CASSESWLQPNTEAFF. CDR3 in DNA: TGCGCCAGCAGTGAGTCGTGGTTACAGCCGAACACTGAAGCTTTCTTT.

CDR3 sequence: CASSAGQGNTF. As DNA, the CDR3 is TGTGCCAGCAGCGCGGGACAGGGAAACACCTTC. The rearrangement uses TRBV9 and TRBJ1-2, with 9 bases aligning to TRBD1. The CDR3 extends over 11 amino acids. From germline, CDR1 is SGDLS and CDR2 YYNGEE. V was clipped by 3 bases and J by 12 bases; unmatched bases: 3.

V and J are TRBV6-2 or TRBV6-3 and TRBJ1-2, with 7 bases identical to TRBD1. The CDR3 sequence is 14 residues long. V dropped 2 bases and J dropped 4; count of bases not matched to a gene: 4. Germline CDR1 reads MNHEY; CDR2 reads SVGEGT. The CDR3 nucleotides read TGTGCCAGCAGTTACCCGTCAGGGGGCTATGGCTACACCTTC. Its translation: CASSYPSGGYGYTF.